The rows below give T cell receptor beta chains drawn from one sample of a study of blood T cell repertoires in COVID-19. TCRdb keeps only in-frame clones here, not all; method: immunoSEQ multiplex PCR. The repertoire includes 130,000 or so clones, 80% to 90% of them detected once, and around a quarter sits in the top ten. The sequenced material came from peripheral blood. These receptors originate from a man aged 65 to 85 with active or convalescent COVID-19. Each CDR3 is given with its conserved first and last residue. Each record gives: V gene, J gene, clone size, D gene, CDR3 protein, CDR3 DNA. The D gene is left open where the match is weak. Size is stated for part of the rows, as once, few or many counts, or as a class when the clone is expanded.

v_call: TRBV10-3; j_call: TRBJ2-7; clone_size: -; d_call: TRBD2; cdr3_aa: CAISESGEGGEQYF; cdr3_nt: TGTGCCATCAGTGAGTCGGGGGAGGGAGGGGAGCAGTACTTC
v_call: TRBV29-1; j_call: TRBJ2-3; clone_size: -; d_call: TRBD1; cdr3_aa: CSVDSGGDGTDTQYF; cdr3_nt: TGCAGCGTTGATTCAGGGGGCGATGGCACAGATACGCAGTATTTT
v_call: TRBV28; j_call: TRBJ1-2; clone_size: -; d_call: -; cdr3_aa: CASSLLGEGTGGYTF; cdr3_nt: TGTGCCAGCAGTCTCTTAGGGGAGGGTACGGGTGGCTACACCTTC
v_call: TRBV7-8; j_call: TRBJ2-2; clone_size: -; d_call: -; cdr3_aa: CASIPALREMRTGELFF; cdr3_nt: TGTGCCAGCATCCCCGCTTTGAGGGAGATGAGGACCGGGGAGCTGTTTTTT
v_call: TRBV20-1; j_call: TRBJ1-1; clone_size: once; d_call: -; cdr3_aa: CSASPAGLNTEAFF; cdr3_nt: TGCAGTGCTAGTCCCGCGGGATTGAACACTGAAGCTTTCTTT
v_call: TRBV7-9; j_call: TRBJ2-2; clone_size: -; d_call: -; cdr3_aa: CASSLGGHTGELFF; cdr3_nt: TGTGCCAGCAGCTTGGGGGGGCACACCGGGGAGCTGTTTTTT
v_call: TRBV2; j_call: TRBJ1-1; clone_size: -; d_call: TRBD1; cdr3_aa: CASTTGARGTEAFF; cdr3_nt: TGTGCCAGCACGACAGGGGCCAGAGGCACTGAAGCTTTCTTT
v_call: TRBV4-1; j_call: TRBJ1-2; clone_size: -; d_call: -; cdr3_aa: CASSQEDRNYGYTF; cdr3_nt: TGCGCCAGCAGCCAAGAAGACAGGAACTATGGCTACACCTTC
v_call: TRBV5-3; j_call: TRBJ2-1; clone_size: -; d_call: TRBD2; cdr3_aa: CARSYPGIAGGSYNEQFF; cdr3_nt: TGTGCCAGAAGCTACCCGGGAATAGCGGGAGGATCCTACAATGAGCAGTTCTTC
v_call: TRBV10-3; j_call: TRBJ1-2; clone_size: -; d_call: -; cdr3_aa: CAISESVTVDGYTF; cdr3_nt: TGTGCCATCAGTGAGTCGGTTACAGTAGATGGCTACACCTTC
v_call: TRBV11-3; j_call: TRBJ2-5; clone_size: -; d_call: -; cdr3_aa: CASSLAGLDQETQYF; cdr3_nt: TGTGCCAGCAGCTTAGCGGGTCTAGACCAAGAGACCCAGTACTTC
v_call: TRBV6-5; j_call: TRBJ2-5; clone_size: -; d_call: TRBD1; cdr3_aa: CASSYSESTGAETQYF; cdr3_nt: TGTGCCAGCAGTTACTCTGAGTCTACAGGGGCGGAGACCCAGTACTTC
v_call: TRBV19; j_call: TRBJ2-1; clone_size: -; d_call: TRBD1; cdr3_aa: CASSETGGWIEQFF; cdr3_nt: TGTGCCAGTAGTGAAACAGGGGGCTGGATTGAGCAGTTCTTC
v_call: TRBV19; j_call: TRBJ1-5; clone_size: -; d_call: -; cdr3_aa: CASSSSSGADQPQHF; cdr3_nt: TGTGCCAGTAGCAGTTCCTCAGGGGCTGATCAGCCCCAGCATTTT
v_call: TRBV19; j_call: TRBJ1-6; clone_size: -; d_call: TRBD1; cdr3_aa: CASSAGTGNNSPLHF; cdr3_nt: TGTGCCAGTAGTGCTGGGACAGGGAATAATTCACCCCTCCACTTT
v_call: TRBV15; j_call: TRBJ2-7; clone_size: -; d_call: -; cdr3_aa: CATSRKKAGVNEQYF; cdr3_nt: TGTGCCACCAGCAGGAAAAAGGCAGGGGTCAACGAGCAGTACTTC
v_call: TRBV19; j_call: TRBJ2-2; clone_size: -; d_call: TRBD2; cdr3_aa: CASSPAPTSGISGELFF; cdr3_nt: TGTGCCAGTAGCCCCGCGCCGACTAGCGGGATCTCCGGGGAGCTGTTTTTT
v_call: TRBV28; j_call: TRBJ1-3; clone_size: -; d_call: -; cdr3_aa: CASSLSPLPAGNTIYF; cdr3_nt: TGTGCCAGCAGTTTATCGCCCCTACCAGCGGGAAACACCATATATTTT
v_call: TRBV29-1; j_call: TRBJ2-2; clone_size: -; d_call: -; cdr3_aa: CSVTGLTGELFF; cdr3_nt: TGCAGCGTAACGGGACTTACCGGGGAGCTGTTTTTT
v_call: TRBV6-5; j_call: TRBJ2-2; clone_size: -; d_call: TRBD1; cdr3_aa: CASSTGTGNTGELFF; cdr3_nt: TGTGCCAGCAGTACCGGGACAGGGAACACCGGGGAGCTGTTTTTT
v_call: TRBV5-6; j_call: TRBJ2-1; clone_size: few; d_call: -; cdr3_aa: CASSGGTVDYNEQFF; cdr3_nt: TGTGCCAGCAGCGGCGGGACAGTGGACTACAATGAGCAGTTCTTC
v_call: TRBV18; j_call: TRBJ2-5; clone_size: -; d_call: -; cdr3_aa: CASSPGSQEGETQYF; cdr3_nt: TGTGCCAGCTCACCCGGGTCCCAGGAGGGGGAGACCCAGTACTTC